The 28 T cell receptor beta chains below come from one sample, sequenced in a study of blood T cell repertoires in COVID-19. Libraries were prepared by immunoSEQ multiplex PCR; TCRdb keeps only in-frame clonotypes and omits some of them. Altogether 250,000 to 300,000 clones are present, 80% to 90% being singletons, with the ten largest covering approximately 1.9%. Specimen: PBMCs or T cells enriched from blood (not recorded which). These receptors all come from a woman in her 50s who had recovered from COVID-19.

The chain has TRBV2 and TRBJ2-1; the D is unclear. Trimming removed 7 bases from V and 4 bases from J, with 17 bases in between. The CDR3 has 15 amino acids. The germline gives CDR1 SNHLY, CDR2 FYNNEI. CDR3 loop: CASIEERVHYNEQFF. The CDR3 DNA is TGTGCCAGCATCGAGGAACGGGTACATTACAATGAGCAGTTCTTC. Together with reference TRBV2 and TRBJ2-1, the CDR3 gives the full variable domain: EPEVTQTPSHQVTQMGQEVILRCVPISNHLYFYWYRQILGQKVEFLVSFYNNEISEKSEIFDDQFSVERPDGSNFTLKIRSTKLEDSAMYFCASIEERVHYNEQFFGPGTRLTVL.

The rearrangement uses TRBV27 and TRBJ1-2; tentatively, D is TRBD1 (5 bases). Per germline, CDR1 MNHEY and CDR2 SMNVEV (reference sequence). The CDR3 has 13 residues. V lost 4 bases and J lost 7, with 13 bases in between. This CDR3 reads CASSYSRGGGYTF. CDR3 coding DNA: TGTGCCAGCAGTTACTCCCGGGGGGGTGGCTACACCTTC.

The chain joins TRBV18 to TRBJ2-5, with TRBD1 matching 7 bases. V gave up 3 bases and J gave up 4 bases; unmatched junction bases: 2. Per germline, CDR1 KGHSH and CDR2 LQKENI. The length of the CDR3 is 13 residues. Here the CDR3 reads CASSPPGGETQYF. CDR3 DNA sequence: TGTGCCAGCTCACCCCCAGGGGGAGAGACCCAGTACTTC.

The rearrangement joins TRBV27 to TRBJ2-1, with TRBD2 matching 10 bases. This CDR3 has 15 residues. Germline lookup yields CDR1 MNHEY and CDR2 SMNVEV (reference sequence). V shed 4 bases and J 7 bases; nucleotides not matched to a gene: 7. CDR3 in amino acids: CASSSLAGVRNEQFF. CDR3 nucleotide sequence: TGTGCCAGCAGTTCCCTAGCGGGAGTTAGGAATGAGCAGTTCTTC.

The V call is TRBV6-1, the J call TRBJ2-4; the match to TRBD1 covers 7 bases. Germline V gene sequence: CDR1 MNHNS, CDR2 SASEGT. The V segment lost 3 bases and the J segment 7 bases; nucleotides outside the gene matches: 3. The CDR3 sequence is 13 residues long. CDR3: CASSETGFNIQYF. CDR3 DNA sequence: TGTGCCAGCAGTGAGACAGGGTTCAACATTCAGTACTTC.

V and J are TRBV29-1 and TRBJ2-5; tentative D call: TRBD2 (5 bases). The V end was cut by 8 bases, the J end by 4 bases, with 14 bases between. This CDR3 has 12 amino acids. Germline V gives CDR1 SQVTM, CDR2 ANQGSEA. CDR3 amino acids: CSSRVRRETQYF. In nucleotides, the CDR3 is TGCAGCTCGAGGGTGCGCCGAGAGACCCAGTACTTC.

The chain uses TRBV11-2 and TRBJ1-4, with TRBD1 matching 8 bases. Germline assignment: CDR1 SGHAT and CDR2 FQNNGV. This CDR3 has 16 amino acids. V shed 1 base and J 7 bases; nucleotides not matched to a gene: 8. The CDR3 DNA follows: TGTGCCAGCAGCTTAGTCCCAGGGGGCGGAGGTGAAAAACTGTTTTTT. It translates to CASSLVPGGGGEKLFF.

The CDR3 DNA sequence: TGTGCCAGCAGCTTCCGGGGGGGCTACGAGCAGTACTTC. It codes for CASSFRGGYEQYF. The V call is TRBV9, the J call TRBJ2-7; 8 bases are a match to TRBD2. This CDR3 region has 13 residues. The junction had 3 bases not matched to a gene; V was cut back by 4 bases and J by 3 bases. Germline lookup yields CDR1 SGDLS and CDR2 YYNGEE.

The gene calls are TRBV27 and TRBJ1-5; 10 bases match TRBD1. The V gene's germline CDR1 is MNHEY and CDR2 SMNVEV (reference sequence). There are 16 residues in the CDR3. Germline trimming cut 2 bases from V and 5 bases from J; bases unmatched to any gene: 6. As DNA, the CDR3 is TGTGCCAGCAGTTTACACGGACAGGGGGAGTATCAGCCCCAGCATTTT. Residues: CASSLHGQGEYQPQHF.

This chain uses TRBV6-5 with TRBJ1-2, with 7 positions matching TRBD1. V shed 7 bases, J shed 7 bases, and the junction held 6 bases outside the gene matches. In germline, CDR1 is MNHEY, CDR2 SVGAGI. This CDR3 is built from 12 residues. CDR3 residues: CASIRGGSGYTF. CDR3 sequence (DNA): TGTGCCAGCATCAGAGGGGGCTCTGGCTACACCTTC.

CDR3 residues: CASSQDRNTAGPYNEQFF. The CDR3 coding sequence is TGCGCCAGCAGCCAAGATCGGAATACGGCGGGGCCCTACAATGAGCAGTTCTTC. The rearrangement joins TRBV4-1 to TRBJ2-1; maybe TRBD2 (6 bases). This CDR3 has 18 residues. Germline V gives CDR1 MGHRA, CDR2 YSYEKL. V lost 0 bases and J 2 bases, leaving 17 bases between the germline ends.

The rearrangement joins TRBV24-1 to TRBJ1-3; TRBD1 agrees at 7 bases. Germline lookup yields CDR1 KGHDR and CDR2 SFDVKD. This CDR3 is built from 14 residues. The V gene end was trimmed by 11 bases and the J gene end by 9 bases; junction bases not matched to a gene: 15. The CDR3 sequence is CARETGRPKCTIYF. CDR3 in DNA: TGTGCCAGGGAGACAGGGCGGCCGAAGTGCACCATATATTTT.

This rearrangement joins TRBV28 to TRBJ1-4, with D unresolved. Per germline, CDR1 MDHEN and CDR2 SYDVKM. The V and J ends lost 1 base and 4 bases respectively, with 7 bases between them. The CDR3 totals 14 residues. CDR3: CASSLYGGNEKLFF. The CDR3, as DNA: TGTGCCAGCAGTTTATACGGTGGTAATGAAAAACTGTTTTTT.

The V and J genes are TRBV4-1 and TRBJ2-7; the match to TRBD1 covers 10 bases. Germline V CDR1 and CDR2: MGHRA, YSYEKL. V dropped 3 bases and J dropped 4; count of bases not matched to a gene: 9. This CDR3 has 16 residues. CDR3 nucleotides: TGCGCCAGCAGCCAGGGTAGGACAGGGGGGATGTACGAGCAGTACTTC. Its translation: CASSQGRTGGMYEQYF.

This clone appeared a few times. V and J are TRBV19 and TRBJ1-5; D may be TRBD1 (5 bases). The germline V gene has CDR1 LNHDA and CDR2 SQIVND (reference sequence). Between the trimmed V and J ends, which lost 4 bases and 4 bases, there was a span of 11 bases. This CDR3 is 14 amino acids long. As DNA, the CDR3 is TGTGCCAGTAGTACGGATGCAGGGAATCAGCCCCAGCATTTT. The encoded protein is CASSTDAGNQPQHF.

The J gene is TRBJ1-2, the V gene TRBV7-9; 9 nucleotides match TRBD1. CDR3 size: 16 residues. Germline V CDR1 and CDR2: SEHNR, FQNEAQ (reference sequence). The J segment lost 7 bases and the V segment lost 1 base, leaving 10 bases of the junction unmatched. The DNA for the CDR3 is TGTGCCAGCAGCTTAGGAGACGGGACAGGGCAAGGTGGCTACACCTTC. Residues: CASSLGDGTGQGGYTF.

The J gene is TRBJ2-3, the V gene TRBV9, with TRBD2 identical over 7 bases. This CDR3 contains 15 residues. With 3 bases clipped from V and 2 bases from J, the junction kept 6 bases outside the gene matches. The germline V gene has CDR1 SGDLS and CDR2 YYNGEE. CDR3 protein: CASSGWEGNTDTQYF. CDR3 bases: TGTGCCAGCAGCGGGTGGGAGGGGAACACAGATACGCAGTATTTT.

The chain combines TRBV5-4 with TRBJ2-1; tentatively, D is TRBD2 (6 bases). Germline V CDR1 and CDR2: SGHNT, YYREEE (reference sequence). Trimming removed 0 bases from V and 3 bases from J, with 16 bases in between. The CDR3 has 17 amino acids. The CDR3 is CASSLAPLGLDYNEQFF. For the CDR3, the DNA is TGTGCCAGCAGCTTGGCGCCCCTGGGACTGGACTACAATGAGCAGTTCTTC.

The chain has TRBV7-8 and TRBJ2-7; D gene uncertain. Per the germline V gene, CDR1 is SGHVS and CDR2 is FQNEAQ. Trimming cost V 1 base and J 1 base, with 11 bases left between them. CDR3 length: 15 residues. CDR3 amino acids: CASSLVSGLSYEQYF. As DNA, the CDR3 is TGTGCCAGCAGCTTAGTTAGTGGGCTATCCTACGAGCAGTACTTC.

The chain links TRBV5-6 to TRBJ1-1, with D hard to call. CDR1 and CDR2 (germline): SGHDT, YYEEEE. The CDR3 loop spans 16 amino acids. Trimming cost V 4 bases and J 0 bases, with 16 bases left between them. CDR3 coding DNA: TGTGCCAGCAGCCTAACCTGGAGGGTTATGAACACTGAAGCTTTCTTT. Translating it yields CASSLTWRVMNTEAFF.

This chain links TRBV5-4 with TRBJ2-3; D possibly corresponds to TRBD2 (5 bases). Trimming took off 4 bases at V and 5 bases at J, with 8 bases between the two ends. The V gene's germline CDR1 is SGHNT and CDR2 YYREEE (reference sequence). The CDR3 is made up of 12 amino acids. The CDR3 nucleotides read TGTGCCAGCAGCCCCGGAGGAGATACGCAGTATTTT. Its translation is CASSPGGDTQYF.

This chain links TRBV10-3 with TRBJ1-6; D is unresolved. Germline loops: CDR1 ENHRY, CDR2 SYGVKD. The CDR3 loop spans 14 amino acids. V was shortened by 3 bases and J by 6 bases, with 9 bases between the two germline ends. The CDR3 nucleotides are TGTGCCATCAGTGAAATAGGGAGTAATTCACCCCTCCACTTT. Protein: CAISEIGSNSPLHF.

V is TRBV28 and J is TRBJ1-1; 7 bases agree with TRBD1. Germline values: CDR1 MDHEN, CDR2 SYDVKM. The CDR3 totals 15 residues. The V segment lost 9 bases and the J segment 3 bases; nucleotides outside the gene matches: 13. The chain's CDR3 is CASPSPRGTDTEAFF. The DNA for the CDR3 is TGTGCCAGTCCATCTCCCAGGGGGACGGACACTGAAGCTTTCTTT.

The gene calls are TRBV27 and TRBJ1-1; 7 bases are a match to TRBD1. The CDR3 has 15 amino acids. The V segment lost 2 bases and the J segment 4 bases; nucleotides outside the gene matches: 7. Germline loops: CDR1 MNHEY, CDR2 SMNVEV (reference sequence). CDR3 protein: CASSLSGQGGTEAFF. The CDR3 region has the DNA TGTGCCAGCAGTTTAAGTGGGCAGGGGGGCACTGAAGCTTTCTTT.

The rearrangement links TRBV7-9 to TRBJ2-5; 8 nucleotides match TRBD2. J was trimmed by 4 bases and V by 1 base; bases with no gene match: 5. The germline CDR1 and CDR2 sequences are SEHNR and FQNEAQ (reference sequence). This CDR3 has 15 amino acids. The CDR3 is CASSLGSLAGETQYF. As DNA, the CDR3 is TGTGCCAGCAGCTTAGGCAGTCTAGCGGGAGAGACCCAGTACTTC.

The chain links TRBV10-3 to TRBJ2-7; no clear D gene. The V and J ends lost 2 bases and 2 bases respectively, with 7 bases between them. The CDR3 runs to 13 residues. CDR1 is ENHRY, CDR2 SYGVKD, per germline. CDR3 loop: CAISEGQPYEQYF. CDR3 nucleotides: TGTGCCATCAGTGAGGGGCAGCCCTACGAGCAGTACTTC.

CDR3 sequence: CASRRDTGFSNQPQHF. The CDR3 coding sequence is TGTGCCAGCAGACGAGACACAGGTTTTAGCAATCAGCCCCAGCATTTT. The chain combines TRBV28 with TRBJ1-5; weak D call: TRBD1 (5 bases). Trimming took 6 bases from V and 0 from J, leaving 15 bases between them. Per germline, CDR1 MDHEN and CDR2 SYDVKM. The CDR3 is 16 amino acids.

The rearrangement links TRBV7-6 to TRBJ1-2; unclear D gene. V was trimmed by 2 bases and J by 5 bases, leaving 12 bases between them. This CDR3 spans 14 amino acids. Per the germline V gene, CDR1 is SGHVS and CDR2 is FNYEAQ. CDR3 protein: CASSLSHGVYGYTF. CDR3 DNA sequence: TGTGCCAGCAGCTTATCCCACGGAGTATATGGCTACACCTTC.